The present T cell receptor (beta chain) was sequenced within a study of a mutant IDH1 vaccine in newly diagnosed glioma. Across the whole study: Patients were started on vaccination 4-6 weeks after radiotherapy alone, or with temozolomide cycles. Patients under treatment included roughly 62% males and about 38% females and had a mean age of around 40 years. The study's findings and limits: Vaccination elicited immune responses in 93.3% of patients.

Time point meaning: week 11, during vaccination. Vaccine doses each comprised 300 ug of mutant IDH1 20-mer peptide, with topical imiquimod. Concerning this clone itself: Its antigen is currently unknown.

The CDR3 totals 15 residues. Trimming left V 5 bases short and J 2 bases short, with 12 bases between. CDR1 and CDR2 from the germline V gene are MDHEN and SYDVKM. Measured with immunoSEQ multiplex PCR; TCRdb has only the in-frame clones, and not every one. This sample yields some 120,000 clones, of which roughly 77% are seen a single time; 4.5% to 7% belongs to the top ten. The source was PBMCs, collected from a glioma patient whose treatment included an IDH1 peptide vaccine. The TCR originated in a man aged 35-49 years with glioma. This rearrangement joins TRBV28 to TRBJ1-4; possibly TRBD1 for D (5 bases). CDR3 DNA: TGTGCCAGCAGTCCTGTAGGGACGACTAATGAAAAACTGTTTTTT. Its translation is CASSPVGTTNEKLFF.